Each of the 11 T cell receptor beta chains below was sequenced from the same sample in a study of radiation and T cells in renal cell carcinoma (TCRdb year 2020). Library prep was done by the immunoSEQ multiplex PCR assay. TCRdb provides this immuneACCESS table in a form limited to in-frame rearrangements. Some clones are lacking; in checked studies, under half of them reflect an unresolved V gene, and why the rest are absent is not known. For this sample the table gives just over 95,000 clones, of which 84% were detected only once. The top ten constitute about 7.2% of the sample. The meaning of the sample's time point label: blood 4 weeks post-SBRT, at nephrectomy. The meaning of the sample's treatment or condition label: 15 Gy SBRT to primary tumor, nephrectomy 4 weeks later. Sequenced here: blood, sampled from a patient whose treatment included radiotherapy and nephrectomy. These receptors all come from a man aged 55-75 years with renal cell carcinoma.

J is TRBJ2-1 and V is TRBV19; TRBD1 aligns across 9 bases. Per the germline V gene, CDR1 is LNHDA and CDR2 is SQIVND (reference sequence). This CDR3 is 21 amino acids long. V lost 3 bases and J lost 3; bases outside the gene matches: 21. The CDR3, as DNA: TGTGCCAGTAGTATGGGACCCCTGGGACAGGGAGGGGTGGAGGTCTACAATGAGCAGTTCTTC. It codes for CASSMGPLGQGGVEVYNEQFF. Drawing the rest from reference TRBV19 and TRBJ2-1, the complete variable domain is DGGITQSPKYLFRKEGQNVTLSCEQNLNHDAMYWYRQDPGQGLRLIYYSQIVNDFQKGDIAEGYSVSREKKESFPLTVTSAQKNPTAFYLCASSMGPLGQGGVEVYNEQFFGPGTRLTVL.

V gene TRBV28 combines with J gene TRBJ2-5, with 9 nucleotides matching TRBD1. The CDR3 loop spans 16 amino acids. V dropped 4 bases and J dropped 5; count of bases not matched to a gene: 11. Per germline, CDR1 MDHEN and CDR2 SYDVKM. The CDR3 spells CASSWSLQGARETQYF. DNA for the CDR3: TGTGCCAGCAGTTGGTCGTTACAGGGGGCACGGGAGACCCAGTACTTC.

The chain employs TRBV7-9 and TRBJ2-2; D remains unclear. Per the germline V gene, CDR1 is SEHNR and CDR2 is FQNEAQ (reference sequence). CDR3 length: 15 residues. Trimming cost V 3 bases and J 6 bases, with 14 bases left between them. Here the CDR3 reads CASSFLGLIAGELFF. CDR3 coding DNA: TGTGCCAGCAGCTTCTTGGGGTTGATAGCCGGGGAGCTGTTTTTT.

Here the CDR3 reads CASSRLQGLNQPQHF. The CDR3 nucleotides are TGCGCCAGCAGCCGCCTACAGGGACTCAATCAGCCCCAGCATTTT. The chain carries TRBV4-1 and TRBJ1-5, with D possibly being TRBD1 (6 bases). Germline V gives CDR1 MGHRA, CDR2 YSYEKL. CDR3 length: 15 residues. Trimming removed 4 bases at V and 3 bases at J, with 13 bases between.

This clone appeared a single time. This chain uses TRBV11-2 with TRBJ2-5; tentative D call: TRBD2 (5 bases). The CDR3 runs 16 residues. V lost 1 base, J lost 4 bases, and 16 bases lay in between. CDR1 and CDR2 from the germline V gene are SGHAT and FQNNGV. The CDR3 DNA reads as TGTGCCAGCAGCTTAGGGGAACTAGGCCTTCGAGAGACCCAGTACTTC. This encodes CASSLGELGLRETQYF. The full variable domain, completed using reference TRBV11-2 and TRBJ2-5, is EAGVAQSPRYKIIEKRQSVAFWCNPISGHATLYWYQQILGQGPKLLIQFQNNGVVDDSQLPKDRFSAERLKGVDSTLKIQPAKLEDSAVYLCASSLGELGLRETQYFGPGTRLLVL.

The genes are TRBV5-1 and TRBJ2-2, with D tentatively TRBD1 (6 bases). V dropped 2 bases and J dropped 5 bases, with 16 bases sitting between them. CDR3 size: 16 residues. Germline-derived CDR1 and CDR2 are SGHRS and YFSETQ. The CDR3 region is CASSLSGQGSTGELFF. The CDR3 region has the DNA TGCGCCAGCAGCTTAAGTGGGCAGGGGTCTACCGGGGAGCTGTTTTTT.

The chain links TRBV29-1 to TRBJ1-2; possibly TRBD1 for D (5 bases). The germline gives CDR1 SQVTM, CDR2 ANQGSEA. With 7 bases removed from V and 4 bases from J, the gap between germline ends came to 22 bases. The CDR3 consists of 15 residues. This CDR3 reads CSAGGLGDEGYGYTF. The CDR3 DNA is TGCAGCGCCGGGGGTCTTGGGGACGAGGGCTATGGCTACACCTTC.

At least ten counts were recorded for this clone. The chain has TRBV28 and TRBJ1-5; weak D call: TRBD1 (6 bases). Trimming cost V 4 bases and J 5 bases, with 15 bases left between them. The CDR3 loop spans 15 amino acids. Germline CDR1 MDHEN, CDR2 SYDVKM. The CDR3 region has the DNA TGTGCCAGCAGTTCCGGGACATTAGGTGATCAGCCCCAGCATTTT. It is translated as CASSSGTLGDQPQHF.

This chain uses TRBV15 with TRBJ2-7; D remains unclear. The CDR3 has 13 amino acids. CDR1 is LNHNV, CDR2 YYDKDF, per germline (reference sequence). The V and J ends lost 3 bases and 4 bases respectively, with 10 bases between them. CDR3 residues: CATSSSDRYEQYF. CDR3 DNA sequence: TGTGCCACCAGCAGTTCGGACCGGTACGAGCAGTACTTC. The entire variable domain, with the rest obtained from reference TRBV15 and TRBJ2-7, is as follows: DAMVIQNPRYQVTQFGKPVTLSCSQTLNHNVMYWYQQKSSQAPKLLFHYYDKDFNNEADTPDNFQSRRPNTSFCFLDIRSPGLGDTAMYLCATSSSDRYEQYFGPGTRLTVT.

The chain couples TRBV9 to TRBJ2-7, with no clear D. Germline assignment: CDR1 SGDLS and CDR2 YYNGEE. The CDR3 is 14 residues long. Deletions cut 1 base from V and 4 bases from J, with 12 bases between. CDR3 sequence: CASSVNGRPYEQYF. The DNA for the CDR3 is TGTGCCAGCAGCGTAAATGGACGCCCATACGAGCAGTACTTC.

The chain employs TRBV7-2 and TRBJ1-6; TRBD1 agrees at 8 bases. The J segment lost 6 bases and the V segment lost 5 bases, leaving 6 bases of the junction unmatched. CDR3 size: 15 residues. Germline CDR1 SGHTA, CDR2 FQGNSA. CDR3 sequence (DNA): TGTGCCAGCAGCAACAGGGGGTTGAGTAATTCACCCCTCCACTTT. Protein: CASSNRGLSNSPLHF. The full variable domain, completed using reference TRBV7-2 and TRBJ1-6, is GAGVSQSPSNKVTEKGKDVELRCDPISGHTALYWYRQSLGQGLEFLIYFQGNSAPDKSGLPSDRFSAERTGGSVSTLTIQRTQQEDSAVYLCASSNRGLSNSPLHFGNGTRLTVT.